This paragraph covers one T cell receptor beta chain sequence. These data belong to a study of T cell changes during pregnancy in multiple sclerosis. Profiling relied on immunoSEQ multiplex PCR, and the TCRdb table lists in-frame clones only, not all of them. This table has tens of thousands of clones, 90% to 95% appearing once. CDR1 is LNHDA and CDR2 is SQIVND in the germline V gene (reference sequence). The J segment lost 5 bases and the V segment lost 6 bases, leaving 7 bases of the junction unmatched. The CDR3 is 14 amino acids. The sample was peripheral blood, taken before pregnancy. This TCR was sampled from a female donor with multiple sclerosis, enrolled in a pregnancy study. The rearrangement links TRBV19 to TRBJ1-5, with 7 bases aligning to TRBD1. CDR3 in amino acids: CASRNDRDDQPQHF. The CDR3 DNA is TGTGCCAGTAGGAATGACAGGGACGATCAGCCCCAGCATTTT.